A selection of T cell receptor beta chains follows, all from one sample in a study of cytomegalovirus exposure and HLA in healthy donors. TCRdb's copy holds only in-frame clones and misses some; the assay was immunoSEQ multiplex PCR. This table holds 90,000 to 100,000 clones, about a tenth found once. Sample: PBMCs. The receptors were gathered from a man aged 50-59 years in good health and CMV-seropositive. CDR3s include the opening cysteine and the closing phenylalanine or tryptophan. The order of the fields is D gene, clone size, V gene, CDR3 length, J gene, CDR3 DNA, CDR3 protein. D genes are given only for firm matches. Where a row states a size, it is once, few, many or the class of an expanded clone; other rows omit it.

.	few	TRBV15	17	TRBJ2-3	TGTGCCACCAGCAGGACCGTAGCCCCCGTGGGCACAGATACGCAGTATTTT	CATSRTVAPVGTDTQYF
TRBD2	.	TRBV9	16	TRBJ2-2	TGTGCCAGCAGCCCCCGTTCTAGCGGCTACACCGGGGAGCTGTTTTTT	CASSPRSSGYTGELFF
TRBD1	few	TRBV5-5	15	TRBJ2-2	TGTGCCAGCAGCGCCGGGACAGCGAACACCGGGGAGCTGTTTTTT	CASSAGTANTGELFF
TRBD1	.	TRBV19	15	TRBJ1-3	TGTGCCAGTAGTCCTCCGACAGGGTCTGGAAACACCATATATTTT	CASSPPTGSGNTIYF
TRBD1	few	TRBV7-2	15	TRBJ1-3	TGTGCCAGCAGCTCGCAGACAGGGACTGGAAACACCATATATTTT	CASSSQTGTGNTIYF
TRBD2	few	TRBV4-2	15	TRBJ2-2	TGTGCCAGCAGCCAAGGGAGGGGCGGGAGCGGGGAGCTGTTTTTT	CASSQGRGGSGELFF
TRBD2	.	TRBV7-3	16	TRBJ2-1	TGTGCCAGCAGCTTGGATAGCGGGAGCTCCTACAATGAGCAGTTCTTC	CASSLDSGSSYNEQFF
TRBD1	few	TRBV7-3	18	TRBJ2-2	TGTGCCAGCAGCTTAGGTCTGGGACAGTTTGCGAACACCGGGGAGCTGTTTTTT	CASSLGLGQFANTGELFF
.	.	TRBV29-1	14	TRBJ2-1	TGCAGCTCAGGATCCCAGGGCTCCTACAATGAGCAGTTCTTC	CSSGSQGSYNEQFF
TRBD1	few	TRBV6-1	15	TRBJ1-5	TGTGCCAGCAGACCGGACAGGAATGGCAATCAGCCCCAGCATTTT	CASRPDRNGNQPQHF
.	.	TRBV10-3	16	TRBJ1-3	TGTGCCATCAGTGAGCGTACACCTTACTCTGGAAACACCATATATTTT	CAISERTPYSGNTIYF
.	many	TRBV28	13	TRBJ2-5	TGTGCCAGCATTCAACAGGACCAAGAGACCCAGTACTTC	CASIQQDQETQYF
.	few	TRBV30	14	TRBJ2-2	TGTGCCTGGAGTGCAGACAGTGGCACCGGGGAGCTGTTTTTT	CAWSADSGTGELFF
.	many	TRBV30	12	TRBJ1-1	TGTGCCTGGGGACACCTAAGCGCTGAAGCTTTCTTT	CAWGHLSAEAFF
TRBD2	.	TRBV27	17	TRBJ2-1	TGTGCCAGCAGTCCCCGGGGACTAGCGGGAGGGCCGGGTGAGCAGTTCTTC	CASSPRGLAGGPGEQFF
.	few	TRBV5-1	13	TRBJ2-1	TGCGCCAGCAGCTTGGCCGTCTACAATGAGCAGTTCTTC	CASSLAVYNEQFF
.	few	TRBV5-4	14	TRBJ1-4	TGTGCCAGCAGCTTTTTTTCGGACAGTGAAAAACTGTTTTTT	CASSFFSDSEKLFF
.	.	TRBV4-1	20	TRBJ2-6	TGCGCCAGCAGCCAAACGCCCAAAGGGCCTGGACTCTCTGGGGCCAACGTCCTGACTTTC	CASSQTPKGPGLSGANVLTF
.	.	TRBV9	15	TRBJ1-2	TGTGCCAGCAGCGTAGATAGGGGGTATCCCTATGGCTACACCTTC	CASSVDRGYPYGYTF
TRBD2	.	TRBV5-4	15	TRBJ2-5	TGTGCCAGCAGCTTTCAAGCGGGGGAGGGGGAGACCCAGTACTTC	CASSFQAGEGETQYF
TRBD2	.	TRBV11-2	15	TRBJ2-1	TGTGCCAGCAGCGGAGTTCGCGGGGGGTACAATGAGCAGTTCTTC	CASSGVRGGYNEQFF
.	.	TRBV13	15	TRBJ1-6	TGTGCCAGCAGCTTAGGGACAGGAAATAATTCACCCCTCCACTTT	CASSLGTGNNSPLHF
.	few	TRBV7-2	12	TRBJ1-4	TGTGCCAGCAGTGTTACAGGGTATGAGCTGTTTTTT	CASSVTGYELFF
.	.	TRBV7-6	14	TRBJ2-7	TGTGCCAGCAGCTTAGGTCTGGAGGGCAGCGAGCAGTACTTC	CASSLGLEGSEQYF
.	few	TRBV6-5	13	TRBJ2-1	TGTGCCAGCACCCGACCGGGAGATAATGAGCAGTTCTTC	CASTRPGDNEQFF
.	.	TRBV27	14	TRBJ2-2	TGTGCCAGCAGTTTAAGAGAGAACACCGGGGAGCTGTTTTTT	CASSLRENTGELFF
TRBD2	few	TRBV11-2	15	TRBJ2-7	TGTGCCAGCAGCGCAGCCGGGACTACCGGCTACGAGCAGTACTTC	CASSAAGTTGYEQYF
.	few	TRBV6-1	11	TRBJ2-1	TGTGCCAGCAGGTACAACAATGAGCAGTTCTTC	CASRYNNEQFF
TRBD1	few	TRBV28	15	TRBJ1-2	TGTGCCAGCAGTTTATTGGGGGGACAGGGGGAGGGCTACACCTTC	CASSLLGGQGEGYTF
TRBD1	.	TRBV5-1	15	TRBJ2-7	TGCGCCAGCACGTCGGCGTCGGGACAGACCTACGAGCAGTACTTC	CASTSASGQTYEQYF
TRBD2	.	TRBV5-6	16	TRBJ2-7	TGTGCCAGCAGCTCGGCAGGAGTGGGAGGGTCCTACGAGCAGTACTTC	CASSSAGVGGSYEQYF
.	few	TRBV6-1	13	TRBJ2-3	TGTGCCAGCAGTGACAAAAGCACAGATACGCAGTATTTT	CASSDKSTDTQYF
TRBD2	.	TRBV5-6	15	TRBJ2-1	TGTGCCAGCAGCCTAGCGGGAGGGATCTACAATGAGCAGTTCTTC	CASSLAGGIYNEQFF
TRBD1	few	TRBV5-4	17	TRBJ2-7	TGTGCCAGCAGCCAAGGGACAGGGCGTCTCTCCCTCCACGAGCAGTACTTC	CASSQGTGRLSLHEQYF
.	.	TRBV6-5	15	TRBJ1-1	TGTGCCAGCAGTTACTCGTTAAATATGAACACTGAAGCTTTCTTT	CASSYSLNMNTEAFF
.	.	TRBV19	15	TRBJ2-2	TGTGCCAGTAGTACGGCCGGGGGGCGGGCCGGGGAGCTGTTTTTT	CASSTAGGRAGELFF
.	.	TRBV28	15	TRBJ1-5	TGTGCCAGCAGCTTTCCACGGGGGAGCAATCAGCCCCAGCATTTT	CASSFPRGSNQPQHF
.	many	TRBV5-5	17	TRBJ2-6	TGTGCCAGCAGCCGGGAGAGTGGGTCTTCTGGGGCCAACGTCCTGACTTTC	CASSRESGSSGANVLTF
.	few	TRBV6-6	14	TRBJ1-1	TGTGCCGGGGGGGGGACGAACATGAACACTGAAGCTTTCTTT	CAGGGTNMNTEAFF
.	.	TRBV27	14	TRBJ2-5	TGTGCCAGCAGTTTGCTGGGGGGTGTTGAGACCCAGTACTTC	CASSLLGGVETQYF
.	many	TRBV6-5	12	TRBJ2-3	TGTGCCAGCAGTACTAGAGCGGATACGCAGTATTTT	CASSTRADTQYF
TRBD1	.	TRBV25-1	15	TRBJ2-1	TGTGCCAGCAGTGAATTCCGCCAGGGGGCGGATGAGCAGTTCTTC	CASSEFRQGADEQFF
.	few	TRBV7-3	13	TRBJ2-2	TGTGCCAGCAGTCCAGGGGTTACCGGGGAGCTGTTTTTT	CASSPGVTGELFF
.	.	TRBV20-1	11	TRBJ2-3	TGCAGTGCTAGTAGTAGAGATACGCAGTATTTT	CSASSRDTQYF
TRBD2	few	TRBV7-9	15	TRBJ2-7	TGTGCCAGCAGCTTAATTAGCGGGAGGGCGTACGAGCAGTACTTC	CASSLISGRAYEQYF